This T cell receptor beta chain derives from a study of cytotoxic CD8 clonotypes in ibrutinib-treated CLL. Study as a whole: The cohort had over nine relapsed/refractory and some 14 treatment-naive patients, 17 to 18 IGHV unmutated. Average yields of roughly 260,000 productive templates and 94,082 productive rearrangements characterized the samples.

Germline CDR1 and CDR2: SGHDT and YYEEEE. V gave up 2 bases and J gave up 4 bases; unmatched junction bases: 8. This CDR3 comprises 16 residues. Sequencing used immunoSEQ multiplex PCR; TCRdb keeps in-frame clones, though not all of them. The table lists just over 200,000 clones, around 70% of them singletons. This chain joins TRBV5-6 and TRBJ2-2, with 7 positions matching TRBD2. The sample here was PBMCs, taken after 12 months of ibrutinib treatment. The sequence was obtained from a human donor with chronic lymphocytic leukemia. The CDR3 DNA follows: TGTGCCAGCAGCTTATGGCTAGCGGCAGCCACCGGGGAGCTGTTTTTT. Translated, it gives CASSLWLAAATGELFF.